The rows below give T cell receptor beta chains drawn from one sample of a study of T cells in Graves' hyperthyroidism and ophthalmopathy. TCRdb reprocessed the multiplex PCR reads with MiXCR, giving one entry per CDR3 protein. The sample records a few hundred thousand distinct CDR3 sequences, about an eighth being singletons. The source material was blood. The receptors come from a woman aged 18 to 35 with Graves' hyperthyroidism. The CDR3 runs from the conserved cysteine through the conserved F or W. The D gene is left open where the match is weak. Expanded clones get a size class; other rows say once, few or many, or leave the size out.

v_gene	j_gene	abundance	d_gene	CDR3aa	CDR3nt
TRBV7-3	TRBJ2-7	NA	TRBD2	CASSSRTSGRALSYEQYF	TGTGCCAGCAGCTCCCGGACTAGCGGGAGGGCCCTTTCCTACGAGCAGTACTTC
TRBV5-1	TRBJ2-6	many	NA	CASSLHEPGANVLTF	TGCGCCAGCAGCTTGCACGAGCCTGGGGCCAACGTCCTGACTTTC
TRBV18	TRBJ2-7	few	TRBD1	CASSKLGQVSYEQYF	TGTGCCAGCTCAAAACTCGGACAGGTCTCCTACGAGCAGTACTTC
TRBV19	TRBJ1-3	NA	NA	CASLNPTIVSGNTIYF	TGTGCCAGCCTAAATCCCACCATCGTCTCTGGAAACACCATATATTTT
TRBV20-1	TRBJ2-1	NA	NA	CSPRGRGAAGNEQFF	TGCAGTCCAAGAGGTCGCGGGGCAGCCGGCAATGAGCAGTTCTTC
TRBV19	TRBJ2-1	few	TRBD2	CASRTAIAGVSEQFF	TGTGCCAGTCGAACCGCCATAGCGGGAGTGTCTGAGCAGTTCTTC
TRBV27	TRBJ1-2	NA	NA	CASSLSYFAYGYTF	TGTGCCAGCAGTTTGTCATATTTCGCCTATGGCTACACCTTC
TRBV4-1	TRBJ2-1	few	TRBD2	CASSRVGLAGTYNEQFF	TGCGCCAGCAGCCGGGTAGGACTAGCGGGAACCTACAATGAGCAGTTCTTC
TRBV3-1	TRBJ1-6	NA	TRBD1	CASSQADRGGHLHF	TGTGCCAGCAGCCAAGCTGACAGGGGGGGACACCTCCACTTT
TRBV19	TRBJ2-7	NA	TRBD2	CASSSGRANPQYF	TGTGCCAGTAGTAGCGGGAGGGCCAACCCGCAGTACTTC
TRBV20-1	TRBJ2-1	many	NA	CSASGQANNEQFF	TGCAGTGCTAGTGGTCAAGCTAACAATGAGCAGTTCTTC
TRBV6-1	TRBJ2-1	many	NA	CASSEVWGPGNEQFF	TGTGCCAGCAGTGAAGTGTGGGGTCCTGGCAATGAGCAGTTCTTC
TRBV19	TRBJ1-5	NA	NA	CASSIKADLPQHF	TGTGCCAGTAGTATAAAGGCGGATCTGCCCCAGCATTTT